The 20 T cell receptor beta chains below were found in one sample sequenced in a study of cytomegalovirus exposure and HLA in healthy donors. The PCR used 60 Vbeta and 13 Jbeta primers. Sequencing was performed with immunoSEQ multiplex PCR; in TCRdb, only in-frame clones are kept and a portion is missing. The data show around 180,000 clones, more than 65% seen once. The material sequenced was PBMCs. These receptor sequences come from a girl aged 2 to 10 in good health and CMV-seropositive.

The genes are TRBV11-2 and TRBJ2-3, with D maybe TRBD2 (6 bases). V lost 5 bases and J 5 bases, leaving 17 bases between the germline ends. CDR3 size: 15 residues. From germline, CDR1 is SGHAT and CDR2 FQNNGV. This chain's CDR3 is CASSQKVGGGDTQYF. DNA of the CDR3: TGTGCCAGCAGCCAAAAGGTCGGGGGTGGAGATACGCAGTATTTT. Supplemented by reference TRBV11-2 and TRBJ2-3, the full variable domain reads EAGVAQSPRYKIIEKRQSVAFWCNPISGHATLYWYQQILGQGPKLLIQFQNNGVVDDSQLPKDRFSAERLKGVDSTLKIQPAKLEDSAVYLCASSQKVGGGDTQYFGPGTRLTVL.

This clone was counted a single time. The V gene is TRBV18, the J gene TRBJ2-1, with D uncertain. This CDR3 is 16 amino acids long. CDR1 is KGHSH and CDR2 is LQKENI in the germline V gene. V lost 6 bases to trimming and J lost 0 bases, with 15 bases between them. CDR3 coding DNA: TGTGCCAGCTCCCCCTCCCAGGTGGGCTCCTACAATGAGCAGTTCTTC. Translating gives CASSPSQVGSYNEQFF. Filled out from reference TRBV18 and TRBJ2-1, the complete variable domain reads NAGVMQNPRHLVRRRGQEARLRCSPMKGHSHVYWYRQLPEEGLKFMVYLQKENIIDESGMPKERFSAEFPKEGPSILRIQQVVRGDSAAYFCASSPSQVGSYNEQFFGPGTRLTVL.

V and J are TRBV5-1 and TRBJ1-3; D is possibly TRBD1 (6 bases). V lost 0 bases and J 7 bases, leaving 11 bases between the germline ends. CDR1 and CDR2 from the germline V gene are SGHRS and YFSETQ. The CDR3 spans 14 residues. CDR3 loop: CASSLDGGHNTIYF. CDR3 DNA: TGCGCCAGCAGCTTGGACGGGGGGCACAACACCATATATTTT.

This chain joins TRBV30 and TRBJ2-7; the match to TRBD2 covers 11 bases. The trim removed 0 bases at V and 2 bases at J, leaving 9 bases unmatched. The CDR3 sequence is 17 residues long. Germline values: CDR1 GTSNPN, CDR2 SVGIG (reference sequence). The CDR3 loop reads CAWSVWVSSGRPYEQYF. The CDR3 DNA follows: TGTGCCTGGAGTGTATGGGTTTCTAGCGGGAGGCCCTACGAGCAGTACTTC.

Regarding this clone: At the DNA level, this CDR3 is encoded by other sequences in the same sample as well. This chain connects TRBV5-1 to TRBJ1-2, with D unresolved. Germline V gene data show CDR1 as SGHRS and CDR2 as YFSETQ. CDR3 length: 13 amino acids. Trimming took off 0 bases at V and 3 bases at J, with 6 bases between the two ends. CDR3 sequence reads: CASSLAGDYGYTF. CDR3 sequence (DNA): TGCGCCAGCAGCTTGGCCGGGGACTATGGCTACACCTTC.

The CDR3 here is CASSTSGTGHGYTF. As DNA, the CDR3 is TGTGCCAGCAGTACCTCCGGGACAGGGCATGGCTACACCTTC. The chain links TRBV6-1 to TRBJ1-2; 9 bases agree with TRBD1. Germline assignment: CDR1 MNHNS and CDR2 SASEGT. Trimming cost V 5 bases and J 6 bases; bases outside gene matches: 7. The CDR3 loop spans 14 amino acids.

The sample holds one count of this clone. V is TRBV27 and J is TRBJ1-2, with D possibly being TRBD1 (6 bases). The CDR3 runs 14 residues. CDR1 MNHEY and CDR2 SMNVEV come from the germline V gene (reference sequence). V dropped 6 bases and J dropped 5 bases, with 16 bases sitting between them. The CDR3: CASSPIFRGYGYTF. As DNA, the CDR3 is TGTGCCAGCAGCCCGATCTTTAGGGGGTATGGCTACACCTTC.

The V call is TRBV18, the J call TRBJ2-3; possibly TRBD1 for D (5 bases). Germline CDR1 reads KGHSH; CDR2 reads LQKENI. V gave up 6 bases and J gave up 4 bases, with 8 bases separating them. The CDR3 totals 12 residues. This CDR3 is CASSLGADTQYF. The CDR3 DNA reads as TGTGCCAGCTCCTTAGGGGCAGATACGCAGTATTTT.

The genes are TRBV7-8 and TRBJ2-3; 8 bases fit TRBD2. CDR1 SGHVS and CDR2 FQNEAQ come from the germline V gene. The CDR3 is 17 residues long. V shed 5 bases and J 0 bases; nucleotides not matched to a gene: 10. The DNA for the CDR3 is TGTGCCAGCAGCGACACTAGCGGCCTTCTTAGCACAGATACGCAGTATTTT. Amino acid sequence: CASSDTSGLLSTDTQYF.

V usage is TRBV9 and J usage is TRBJ2-2; no clear D gene. Germline lookup yields CDR1 SGDLS and CDR2 YYNGEE. Trimming cost V 2 bases and J 2 bases, with 7 bases left between them. The CDR3 loop spans 14 amino acids. In DNA, the CDR3 is TGTGCCAGCAGCGTCGAGCTAAACACCGGGGAGCTGTTTTTT. It encodes CASSVELNTGELFF. Based on the CDR3 plus reference TRBV9 and TRBJ2-2, the full variable domain is DSGVTQTPKHLITATGQRVTLRCSPRSGDLSVYWYQQSLDQGLQFLIQYYNGEERAKGNILERFSAQQFPDLHSELNLSSLELGDSALYFCASSVELNTGELFFGEGSRLTVL.

This chain connects TRBV5-1 to TRBJ2-7; 10 nucleotides agree with TRBD2. CDR3 length: 13 amino acids. Germline trimming cut 5 bases from V and 6 bases from J; bases unmatched to any gene: 5. Germline CDR1 reads SGHRS; CDR2 reads YFSETQ. CDR3 coding DNA: TGCGCCAGCAGTAGAACTAGCGGGGCCGAGCAGTACTTC. Translation gives CASSRTSGAEQYF. Full variable domain (outside the CDR3, taken from reference TRBV5-1 and TRBJ2-7): KAGVTQTPRYLIKTRGQQVTLSCSPISGHRSVSWYQQTPGQGLQFLFEYFSETQRNKGNFPGRFSGRQFSNSRSEMNVSTLELGDSALYLCASSRTSGAEQYFGPGTRLTVT.

V is TRBV27 and J is TRBJ2-1; 7 positions agree with TRBD1. The CDR3 contains 15 residues. Losses at the gene ends were 8 bases for V and 1 base for J; bases not matched to a gene: 8. Looked up from germline, CDR1 is MNHEY and CDR2 is SMNVEV (reference sequence). The CDR3 loop is CASGPSQGSYNEQFF. CDR3 nucleotides: TGTGCCAGCGGACCTTCACAGGGGTCCTACAATGAGCAGTTCTTC.

The V and J genes are TRBV19 and TRBJ1-2; maybe TRBD1 (5 bases). V was shortened by 7 bases and J by 2 bases, with 11 bases between the two germline ends. The CDR3 is made up of 13 amino acids. Germline V lookup: CDR1 LNHDA, CDR2 SQIVND (reference sequence). CDR3 amino acids: CASTLGLNYGYTF. CDR3 coding DNA: TGTGCCAGTACCCTGGGACTAAACTATGGCTACACCTTC. The variable domain in full, completed from reference TRBV19 and TRBJ1-2, reads DGGITQSPKYLFRKEGQNVTLSCEQNLNHDAMYWYRQDPGQGLRLIYYSQIVNDFQKGDIAEGYSVSREKKESFPLTVTSAQKNPTAFYLCASTLGLNYGYTFGSGTRLTVV.

This chain uses TRBV5-1 with TRBJ1-1; D may be TRBD1 (5 bases). Germline V gene data show CDR1 as SGHRS and CDR2 as YFSETQ. Between the trimmed V and J ends, which lost 3 bases and 0 bases, there was a span of 18 bases. This CDR3 comprises 17 residues. In DNA form, the CDR3 reads TGCGCCAGCAGCTACGGACACAAGGTAGCCATGAACACTGAAGCTTTCTTT. Translation gives CASSYGHKVAMNTEAFF.

A few counts support this clone. The rearrangement uses TRBV5-1 and TRBJ1-1; no clear D gene. CDR3 length: 12 residues. V gave up 8 bases and J gave up 5 bases, with 13 bases separating them. Germline CDR1 is SGHRS and CDR2 is YFSETQ. CDR3 nucleotide sequence: TGCGCCAGTCGATTTGGGGAGACTGAAGCTTTCTTT. This sequence encodes CASRFGETEAFF. Full variable domain (outside the CDR3, taken from reference TRBV5-1 and TRBJ1-1): KAGVTQTPRYLIKTRGQQVTLSCSPISGHRSVSWYQQTPGQGLQFLFEYFSETQRNKGNFPGRFSGRQFSNSRSEMNVSTLELGDSALYLCASRFGETEAFFGQGTRLTVV.

This clone was observed a handful of times. The chain employs TRBV5-6 and TRBJ1-6, with 7 bases fitting TRBD1. V shed 4 bases, J shed 4 bases, and the junction held 5 bases outside the gene matches. The CDR3 covers 15 residues. CDR1 SGHDT and CDR2 YYEEEE come from the germline V gene. The CDR3 nucleotides are TGTGCCAGCAGCCCGGGACAGCTTTATAATTCACCCCTCCACTTT. Protein sequence: CASSPGQLYNSPLHF.

V usage is TRBV28 and J usage is TRBJ1-5, with no clear D. This CDR3 is built from 18 residues. Trimming shortened V by 6 bases and J by 6 bases, and 27 bases separated the two germline ends. Germline V gene sequence: CDR1 MDHEN, CDR2 SYDVKM. This CDR3 reads CASSPNPSHGGWCQPQHF. The CDR3 region has the DNA TGTGCCAGCAGCCCCAACCCTTCTCACGGAGGCTGGTGTCAGCCCCAGCATTTT.

This sequence joins TRBV28 and TRBJ1-3, with D perhaps matching TRBD1 (5 bases). The V and J ends lost 2 bases and 1 base respectively, with 6 bases between them. CDR1 and CDR2 from the germline V gene are MDHEN and SYDVKM. The CDR3 loop spans 14 amino acids. As DNA, the CDR3 is TGTGCCAGCAGTTTAGGGGGGTCTGGAAACACCATATATTTT. It yields the protein CASSLGGSGNTIYF.

The V gene is TRBV7-9, the J gene TRBJ2-1, with D uncertain. Germline CDR1 is SEHNR and CDR2 is FQNEAQ (reference sequence). The ends were cut back, 4 bases at V and 0 bases at J, with 7 bases in the middle. This CDR3 is built from 14 residues. The CDR3 protein is CASSSASSYNEQFF. The CDR3 DNA reads as TGTGCCAGCAGCTCGGCTAGCTCCTACAATGAGCAGTTCTTC.

The gene calls are TRBV5-6 and TRBJ1-5, with D possibly being TRBD1 (5 bases). V lost 2 bases and J 2 bases, leaving 11 bases between the germline ends. Germline CDR1 is SGHDT and CDR2 is YYEEEE. The CDR3 is 15 residues long. The CDR3 spells CASSFSGDRNQPQHF. As DNA, the CDR3 is TGTGCCAGCAGCTTCTCGGGGGACCGCAATCAGCCCCAGCATTTT. The full variable domain, its missing parts supplied by reference TRBV5-6 and TRBJ1-5, is DAGVTQSPTHLIKTRGQQVTLRCSPKSGHDTVSWYQQALGQGPQFIFQYYEEEERQRGNFPDRFSGHQFPNYSSELNVNALLLGDSALYLCASSFSGDRNQPQHFGDGTRLSIL.